Below are 21 T cell receptor beta chains sequenced from a single sample in a study of CD8+CD57+ T cells in acquired aplastic anemia. TCR beta VDJ combinations and CDR3 sequences were profiled from genomic DNA. TCRdb reprocessed the reads via MiXCR and lists one record per CDR3 protein. The sample contains approximately 170,000 distinct CDR3 sequences, approximately 52% of which appear only once. The sequencing input was sorted CD4+, CD8+, or CD8+CD57+ T cells (not recorded which) from PBMCs. The receptors originated from a human donor in good health, serving as a control.

There are many counts of this clonotype. The genes are TRBV20-1 and TRBJ1-6, with D possibly being TRBD1 (6 bases). Trimming shortened V by 0 bases and J by 0 bases, and 18 bases separated the two germline ends. Germline CDR1 is DFQATT and CDR2 is SNEGSKA (reference sequence). The length of the CDR3 is 19 residues. CDR3 nucleotide sequence: TGCAGTGCTAGAGATAGACAGGCGTCACGGCACTCCTATAATTCACCCCTCCACTTT. Translated, it gives CSARDRQASRHSYNSPLHF.

V and J are TRBV18 and TRBJ2-2; D remains unclear. Trimming removed 1 base from V and 2 bases from J, with 8 bases in between. The CDR3 has 15 amino acids. Germline V gene data show CDR1 as KGHSH and CDR2 as LQKENI. CDR3: CASSPRLINTGELFF. As DNA, the CDR3 is TGTGCCAGCTCACCACGACTTATTAACACCGGGGAGCTGTTTTTT.

This clonotype was detected many times. The CDR3 region is CSARDEGPPNTEAFF. CDR3 DNA sequence: TGCAGTGCTAGAGATGAGGGACCCCCTAACACTGAAGCTTTCTTT. V usage is TRBV20-1 and J usage is TRBJ1-1; D perhaps matches TRBD1 (5 bases). V lost 0 bases and J lost 2, with 13 bases in between. The CDR3 loop spans 15 amino acids. Germline CDR1 reads DFQATT; CDR2 reads SNEGSKA (reference sequence).

This clonotype occurred a few times. J is TRBJ2-7 and V is TRBV7-9; tentatively, D is TRBD1 or TRBD2 (5 bases each). Germline CDR1 reads SEHNR; CDR2 reads FQNEAQ (reference sequence). The CDR3 totals 15 residues. V dropped 3 bases and J dropped 3 bases, with 15 bases sitting between them. The CDR3 region is CASSFVSRDGYEQYF. CDR3 sequence (DNA): TGTGCCAGCAGCTTTGTATCACGGGACGGCTACGAGCAGTACTTC.

A few counts support this clonotype. In this CDR3 the conserved last residue, phenylalanine or tryptophan, is missing, so a read error is likely. The chain is built from TRBV5-4 and TRBJ1-3, with TRBD1 identical over 10 bases. V lost 4 bases and J lost 2; bases outside the gene matches: 3. Germline CDR1 reads SGHNT; CDR2 reads YYREEE (reference sequence). This CDR3 has 15 amino acids. The DNA for the CDR3 is TGTGCCAGCAGCCTGGGGACAGGGGCTGGAAACACCATATATTCT. Its protein is CASSLGTGAGNTIYS.

V usage is TRBV24-1 and J usage is TRBJ1-3; D ambiguous. Germline V gene sequence: CDR1 KGHDR, CDR2 SFDVKD. With 2 bases removed from V and 7 bases from J, the gap between germline ends came to 5 bases. CDR3 length: 12 residues. The CDR3 DNA reads TGTGCCACCAGTGATTGGACGAACACCATATATTTT. Residues: CATSDWTNTIYF.

The genes are TRBV4-3 and TRBJ1-2; possibly TRBD1 for D (6 bases). The length of the CDR3 is 15 residues. Trimming cost V 1 base and J 4 bases, with 13 bases left between them. CDR1 is LGHNA, CDR2 YSLEER, per germline. CDR3 sequence: CASSQADRLLYGYTF. As DNA, the CDR3 is TGCGCCAGCAGCCAAGCTGACAGGCTCCTCTATGGCTACACCTTC.

The chain carries TRBV19 and TRBJ1-5; D is unclear. The V end was cut by 1 base, the J end by 4 bases, with 5 bases between. Germline CDR1 LNHDA, CDR2 SQIVND (reference sequence). This CDR3 is 13 amino acids long. The CDR3 region is CASSIGGNQPQHF. The DNA of the CDR3 is TGTGCCAGTAGTATAGGAGGGAATCAGCCCCAGCATTTT.

For this clonotype: The CDR3 end shows no conserved phenylalanine or tryptophan, and so a read error is likely. The chain is built from TRBV19 and TRBJ1-1; D gene unclear. CDR3 size: 15 residues. The germline V gene encodes CDR1 LNHDA and CDR2 SQIVND (reference sequence). CDR3 DNA: TGTGCCAGTTCGAGTGTCTGGGGAGGGAACACCGAAGCTTTCCTT. Protein sequence: CASSSVWGGNTEAFL.

This clonotype was detected ten times or more. CDR3: CASSPGDSGNTIYF. The CDR3 nucleotides read TGTGCCAGCAGCCCAGGGGACTCTGGAAACACCATATATTTT. The J gene is TRBJ1-3, the V gene TRBV7-2, with TRBD1 as a possible D gene (6 bases). V lost 5 bases, J lost 0 bases, and 8 bases lay in between. Germline CDR1 SGHTA, CDR2 FQGNSA. CDR3 length equals 14 residues. Using reference TRBV7-2 and TRBJ1-3 for the parts outside the CDR3, the full variable domain is GAGVSQSPSNKVTEKGKDVELRCDPISGHTALYWYRQSLGQGLEFLIYFQGNSAPDKSGLPSDRFSAERTGGSVSTLTIQRTQQEDSAVYLCASSPGDSGNTIYFGEGSWLTVV.

The chain couples TRBV7-2 to TRBJ1-6; D possibly corresponds to TRBD1 (6 bases). Germline V CDR1 and CDR2: SGHTA, FQGNSA. The germline V and J ends were trimmed by 4 bases and 8 bases, with 18 bases remaining between them. The CDR3 consists of 16 residues. The CDR3 sequence is CASSYYRALWDSPLHF. CDR3 bases: TGTGCCAGCAGCTACTACAGGGCCCTATGGGATTCACCCCTCCACTTT. The full variable domain, completed using reference TRBV7-2 and TRBJ1-6, is GAGVSQSPSNKVTEKGKDVELRCDPISGHTALYWYRQSLGQGLEFLIYFQGNSAPDKSGLPSDRFSAERTGGSVSTLTIQRTQQEDSAVYLCASSYYRALWDSPLHFGNGTRLTVT.

J is TRBJ2-1 and V is TRBV7-2, with D possibly TRBD1 on 5 matching bases. V was cut by 5 bases and J by 2 bases, with 13 bases left in between. From germline, CDR1 is SGHTA and CDR2 FQGNSA. CDR3 length equals 15 residues. The CDR3 is CASSPPRVAYNEQFF. As DNA, the CDR3 is TGTGCCAGCAGCCCTCCCAGGGTTGCCTACAATGAGCAGTTCTTC.

The rearrangement joins TRBV9 to TRBJ1-3; maybe TRBD1 (6 bases). The germline V gene encodes CDR1 SGDLS and CDR2 YYNGEE. Trimming left V 8 bases short and J 0 bases short, with 15 bases between. CDR3 size: 15 residues. This CDR3 is CASGGEGGSGNTIYF. As DNA, the CDR3 is TGTGCCAGTGGGGGCGAGGGGGGCTCTGGAAACACCATATATTTT.

The table lists this clonotype with a few counts. With a much larger clone just one base away, this may be a read error. V and J are TRBV5-4 and TRBJ1-1; the match to TRBD1 covers 8 bases. The CDR3 has 14 amino acids. Germline CDR1 is SGHNT and CDR2 is YYREEE (reference sequence). V lost 4 bases and J lost 4; bases outside the gene matches: 6. CDR3 nucleotides: TGTGCCAGCAGCCGCAACAGGGGGAGCACTGAAGCTTTCTTT. Its translation is CASSRNRGSTEAFF.

The V and J genes are TRBV7-2 and TRBJ1-6; 11 nucleotides line up with TRBD1. The germline V gene encodes CDR1 SGHTA and CDR2 FQGNSA. With 1 base clipped from V and 13 bases from J, the junction kept 9 bases outside the gene matches. The length of the CDR3 is 16 residues. CDR3 sequence: CASSLEGQGEVSPLHF. CDR3 nucleotide sequence: TGTGCCAGCAGCTTAGAGGGACAGGGGGAAGTATCGCCCCTCCACTTT.

The chain recombines TRBV24-1 with TRBJ1-1, with 8 nucleotides matching TRBD1. This CDR3 spans 15 amino acids. Germline V gene data show CDR1 as KGHDR and CDR2 as SFDVKD. V gave up 8 bases and J gave up 1 base; unmatched junction bases: 8. CDR3 bases: TGTGCCACCAAGTCTAGTGGGACAGGGAACACTGAAGCTTTCTTT. Translation gives CATKSSGTGNTEAFF.

Of note for this clonotype: Mismatch with germline at one junction end may stem from a read error. V is TRBV5-1 and J is TRBJ1-2; the D is unclear. The CDR3 totals 14 residues. The germline V gene has CDR1 SGHRS and CDR2 YFSETQ. The CDR3 here is CASSSEGSNYGYAF. The CDR3 nucleotides are TGCGCCAGCAGCAGTGAAGGATCCAACTATGGCTACGCCTTC.

The chain carries TRBV2 and TRBJ2-5, with 11 nucleotides matching TRBD1. The CDR3 covers 14 residues. Germline CDR1 and CDR2: SNHLY and FYNNEI. V gave up 1 base and J gave up 13 bases; unmatched junction bases: 8. The CDR3 coding sequence is TGTGCCAGCAGTGAAGGTGTAGAGGACAGGGGGCCGTACTTC. It codes for CASSEGVEDRGPYF.

The chain employs TRBV20-1 and TRBJ2-5; TRBD2 matches 12 bases. This CDR3 has 16 residues. In germline, CDR1 is DFQATT, CDR2 SNEGSKA (reference sequence). V was pared by 1 base and J by 4 bases, with 7 bases of the junction left unmatched. DNA for the CDR3: TGCAGTGCTAGAGTACTAGCGGGGGGAGTAGGAGAGACCCAGTACTTC. Translated: CSARVLAGGVGETQYF.

In regard to this clonotype: A read error may account for a junction end that differs from germline. This chain joins TRBV7-2 and TRBJ1-2; no clear D gene. Per germline, CDR1 SGHTA and CDR2 FQGNSA. CDR3 length: 13 amino acids. In DNA form, the CDR3 reads TGCGCCAGCAGCTTATCACTGAACTATGGCTACGCCTTC. Protein sequence: CASSLSLNYGYAF.

The chain recombines TRBV2 with TRBJ1-1, with unresolved D. The germline gives CDR1 SNHLY, CDR2 FYNNEI. V was pared by 6 bases and J by 7 bases, with 18 bases between. This CDR3 is built from 14 residues. The CDR3 reads CASSQEEGSDEAFF. DNA of the CDR3: TGTGCCAGCAGCCAAGAGGAAGGGAGCGATGAAGCTTTCTTT.